This T cell receptor (beta chain) was recorded in a study of blood T cell repertoires in COVID-19. Study as a whole: Researchers got acute and convalescent COVID-19 samples from the United States, Italy and Spain. T cells, B-cell-depleted T cells, or PBMCs provided the cDNA or gDNA that served as material.

As handled by the study authors: Estimation of nucleated cell counts relied on the amplification of reference gene primers. TCRdb's copy holds only in-frame clones and misses some; the assay was immunoSEQ multiplex PCR. That table furnishes V, J and clone size, whereas the DNA furnished D and trimming. The table has tens of thousands of clones, less than 85% seen once. The receptor comes from a man aged 55 to 70 with active COVID-19. The sequenced sample was peripheral blood.

CDR3 sequence: CASRVTGIYEQYF. CDR3 nucleotide sequence: TGTGCCAGCAGGGTAACAGGGATCTACGAGCAGTACTTC. This rearrangement joins TRBV6-5 to TRBJ2-7; TRBD1 might be the D (6 bases). Germline CDR1 is MNHEY and CDR2 is SVGAGI. The ends were cut back, 6 bases at V and 3 bases at J, with 12 bases in the middle. The CDR3 spans 13 residues.